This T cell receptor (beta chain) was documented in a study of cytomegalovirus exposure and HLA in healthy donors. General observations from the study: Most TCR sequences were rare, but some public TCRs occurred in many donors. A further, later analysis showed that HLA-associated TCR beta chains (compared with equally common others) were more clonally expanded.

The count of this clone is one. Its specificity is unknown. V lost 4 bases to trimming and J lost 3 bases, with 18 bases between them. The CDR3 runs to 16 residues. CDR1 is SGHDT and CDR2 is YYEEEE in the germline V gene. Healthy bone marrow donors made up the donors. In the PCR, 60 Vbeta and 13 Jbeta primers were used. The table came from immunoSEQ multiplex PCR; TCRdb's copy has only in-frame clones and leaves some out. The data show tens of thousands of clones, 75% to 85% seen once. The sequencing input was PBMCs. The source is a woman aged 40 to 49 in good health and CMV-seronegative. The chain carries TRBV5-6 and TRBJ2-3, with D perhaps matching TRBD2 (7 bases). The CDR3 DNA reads TGTGCCAGCAGCGGGGGAGCCGGGGGGCGGACAGATACGCAGTATTTT. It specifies CASSGGAGGRTDTQYF.